Listed below are T cell receptor beta chains from one sample, sequenced in a study of response to subunit inactivated influenza vaccine. TCRdb re-called the RT-PCR reads with MiXCR, one entry per CDR3 protein. This table holds 700,000 to 900,000 distinct CDR3 sequences, approximately 21% found once. Sample: PBMCs from blood, taken about 5 days after vaccination. The origin of the receptors is a man aged 50 to 59 who received an inactivated influenza vaccine. Each CDR3 is given with its conserved first and last residue. A D gene is named only where the DNA matches it firmly. Clone size, where shown, is once, few, many, or a class for clones that have expanded.

.	TRBV28	16	.	TRBJ2-5	CASSFASGGRGGTQYF	TGTGCCAGCAGTTTTGCATCGGGCGGGAGAGGGGGAACCCAGTACTTC
few	TRBV6-1	12	.	TRBJ2-7	CASSEVRHEQYF	TGTGCCAGCAGTGAAGTACGCCACGAGCAGTACTTC
many	TRBV4-3	15	.	TRBJ2-1	CASSPSGRSPNEQFF	TGCGCCAGCAGCCCCTCAGGCCGCTCTCCCAATGAGCAGTTCTTC
.	TRBV12-3/TRBV12-4	14	.	TRBJ2-7	CASSLGLFAYEQYF	TGTGCCAGCAGTTTAGGGCTGTTTGCCTACGAGCAGTACTTC
.	TRBV3-1	16	TRBD1	TRBJ1-1	CASSQGGDRGWAEAFF	TGTGCCAGCAGCCAAGGCGGGGACAGGGGTTGGGCTGAAGCTTTCTTT
few	TRBV28	12	.	TRBJ2-7	CASSLTGPEQYF	TGTGCCAGCAGTTTAACGGGTCCGGAGCAGTACTTC
few	TRBV14	12	.	TRBJ2-3	CASSQLSDTQYF	TGTGCCAGCAGCCAGCTATCTGATACGCAGTATTTT
.	TRBV12-3/TRBV12-4	14	.	TRBJ2-2	CASSLIFNTGELFF	TGTGCCAGCAGTTTAATTTTCAACACCGGGGAGCTGTTTTTT
once	TRBV27	14	.	TRBJ2-3	CASSAPGHTDTQYF	TGTGCCAGCAGTGCCCCGGGCCACACAGATACGCAGTATTTT
many	TRBV20-1	15	TRBD2	TRBJ2-7	CSAKAPTSGKNEQYF	TGCAGTGCAAAAGCCCCGACTAGCGGGAAGAACGAGCAGTACTTC
.	TRBV6-5	15	.	TRBJ1-2	CASSYSGRINYGYTF	TGTGCCAGCAGTTACTCAGGACGGATTAACTATGGCTACACCTTC
.	TRBV29-1	14	TRBD2	TRBJ2-1	CSVARTSPYNEQFF	TGCAGCGTTGCCAGGACTAGCCCTTACAATGAGCAGTTCTTC
few	TRBV20-1	15	TRBD2	TRBJ2-1	CSAPRLAGDDNEQFF	TGCAGTGCTCCCCGACTAGCGGGAGACGACAATGAGCAGTTCTTC
.	TRBV20-1	15	TRBD1	TRBJ2-1	CSASDETGGFGEQFF	TGCAGTGCTAGTGATGAGACAGGGGGCTTTGGTGAGCAGTTCTTC
few	TRBV7-9	17	TRBD2	TRBJ2-1	CASSLGISGFSYNEQFF	TGTGCCAGCAGCTTAGGGATTAGCGGGTTCTCCTACAATGAGCAGTTCTTC
few	TRBV5-1	16	TRBD1	TRBJ2-1	CASRNGRDRTYNEQFF	TGCGCCAGCAGGAATGGACGGGACAGGACGTACAATGAGCAGTTCTTC
.	TRBV12-3/TRBV12-4	13	.	TRBJ2-4	CASSLMVENIQYF	TGTGCCAGCAGTTTAATGGTGGAAAACATTCAGTACTTC
many	TRBV3-1	16	.	TRBJ2-7	CASSQDPWRDSYEQYF	TGTGCCAGCAGCCAAGATCCCTGGAGGGACTCCTACGAGCAGTACTTC
few	TRBV28	14	TRBD2	TRBJ2-7	CASSTAGRGYEQYF	TGTGCCAGCAGTACCGCAGGGAGGGGCTACGAGCAGTACTTC
.	TRBV5-1	16	.	TRBJ1-1	CASSTKLGGLGTEAFF	TGCGCCAGCAGCACAAAGCTTGGGGGTCTGGGCACTGAAGCTTTCTTT
few	TRBV5-1	19	TRBD2	TRBJ2-2	CASSYGLAGGPTLTGELFF	TGCGCCAGCAGCTATGGACTAGCGGGGGGACCCACCCTCACCGGGGAGCTGTTTTTT
many	TRBV14	16	.	TRBJ2-4	CASSKGPSPAKNIQYF	TGTGCCAGCAGCAAAGGACCCTCCCCAGCCAAAAACATTCAGTACTTC
.	TRBV27	13	.	TRBJ2-7	CASIPRGSYEQYF	TGTGCCAGCATTCCCAGGGGATCCTACGAGCAGTACTTC
few	TRBV27	14	.	TRBJ1-6	CASTIGGHNSPLHF	TGTGCCAGCACCATAGGAGGGCATAATTCACCCCTCCACTTT
.	TRBV4-1	19	.	TRBJ2-6	CASSQVFKGEGPGANVLTF	TGCGCCAGCAGCCAAGTTTTCAAGGGAGAGGGGCCTGGGGCCAACGTCCTGACTTTC
.	TRBV12-3/TRBV12-4	14	TRBD1	TRBJ1-5	CASTSGTDNQPQHF	TGTGCCAGCACCTCCGGGACAGATAATCAGCCCCAGCATTTT
.	TRBV29-1	12	.	TRBJ2-1	CSARNGYNEQFF	TGCAGCGCCCGGAATGGCTACAATGAGCAGTTCTTC
.	TRBV20-1	16	TRBD2	TRBJ2-5	CSAPSGSGSPRETQYF	TGCAGTGCCCCGAGTGGAAGCGGGAGCCCCAGGGAGACCCAGTACTTC
few	TRBV29-1	12	.	TRBJ1-1	CSVVVGGTEAFF	TGCAGCGTTGTAGTGGGGGGCACTGAAGCTTTCTTT
.	TRBV4-3	14	TRBD1	TRBJ1-1	CASSQGQGITEAFF	TGCGCCAGCAGCCAAGGACAGGGAATTACTGAAGCTTTCTTT
.	TRBV12-3/TRBV12-4	13	.	TRBJ2-1	CASSPLTADEQFF	TGTGCCAGCAGTCCCTTAACAGCAGATGAGCAGTTCTTC
few	TRBV18	16	.	TRBJ1-6	CASSLLDPRERSPLHF	TGTGCCAGCTCACTCCTTGACCCGCGCGAACGTTCACCCCTCCACTTT
.	TRBV5-1	14	.	TRBJ2-5	CASSLPSPQETQYF	TGCGCCAGCAGCCTCCCCAGCCCCCAAGAGACCCAGTACTTC
.	TRBV5-1	20	TRBD1	TRBJ2-5	CASSWVPTGFKRRPGETQYF	TGCGCCAGCAGCTGGGTGCCGACAGGGTTCAAGAGAAGACCGGGGGAGACCCAGTACTTC
.	TRBV4-1	15	.	TRBJ1-4	CASSQVEGGNEKLFF	TGCGCCAGCAGCCAAGTGGAGGGAGGAAACGAAAAACTGTTTTTT
.	TRBV20-1	14	.	TRBJ2-7	CSASRDTGLYEQYF	TGCAGTGCGTCCCGGGACACGGGACTTTACGAGCAGTACTTC
.	TRBV20-1	13	.	TRBJ2-7	CSAGRRPEREQYF	TGCAGTGCGGGACGCCGCCCCGAGCGCGAGCAGTACTTC
few	TRBV20-1	16	TRBD2	TRBJ2-3	CSAFSTSGGATDTQYF	TGCAGTGCCTTTTCGACTAGCGGGGGGGCGACAGATACGCAGTATTTT